This T cell receptor beta chain was recovered during a study of cytomegalovirus exposure and HLA in healthy donors. Details on this clone: Its antigen remains unknown.

Study outcomes and limitations: In vitro checks showed that a few CMV-associated chains really do target CMV antigens. Usually a TCR sequence was rare, but some public TCRs were found in many donors. A later analysis found first-cohort TCR clusters tended to co-occur in the 110 or so validation repertoires. The study listed approximately 160 cytomegalovirus-associated TCR beta chains.

Assay used: immunoSEQ multiplex PCR; TCRdb lists only in-frame clones, some missing. The sample lists 200,000 to 300,000 clones; about 90% were seen once. CDR3 length equals 14 residues. Germline V lookup: CDR1 SGHNT, CDR2 YENEEA. V shed 4 bases, J shed 1 base, and the junction held 2 bases outside the gene matches. The TCR originated in a woman aged 25 to 39 in good health and CMV-seronegative. The sequenced sample consisted of PBMCs. The J gene is TRBJ2-7, the V gene TRBV11-3; 9 bases match TRBD1. CDR3 amino acids: CASSSDRGSYEQYF. The CDR3 DNA reads TGTGCCAGCAGCTCGGACAGGGGATCCTACGAGCAGTACTTC.